The 20 T cell receptor beta chains presented below share a single source sample, sequenced in a study of radiation and T cells in renal cell carcinoma. The protocol was immunoSEQ multiplex PCR, while the TCRdb copy is restricted to in-frame clones and leaves out a portion. The table records 95,000 to 150,000 clones, approximately 80% of them present only once. Time point described: baseline pretreatment blood. Treatment denoted: 15 Gy SBRT to primary tumor, nephrectomy 4 weeks later. Sequenced material: blood, taken from a patient whose treatment included radiotherapy and nephrectomy. Receptor source: a woman aged 55-70 years with renal cell carcinoma.

The chain has TRBV10-2 and TRBJ2-7, with a tentative D call TRBD2 (5 bases). This CDR3 is built from 14 residues. Trimming took 3 bases from V and 5 from J, leaving 14 bases between them. Germline CDR1 is WSHSY and CDR2 is SAAADI. The CDR3: CASSERGLRHEQYF. CDR3 bases: TGCGCCAGCAGTGAACGAGGGCTTCGGCACGAGCAGTACTTC.

J is TRBJ2-7 and V is TRBV7-2; D is possibly TRBD1 or TRBD2 (5 bases each). Trimming removed 5 bases at V and 2 bases at J, with 13 bases between. This CDR3 is built from 14 residues. Germline lookup yields CDR1 SGHTA and CDR2 FQGNSA. The CDR3 region is CASSQPLGAYEQYF. The CDR3 DNA sequence: TGTGCCAGCAGCCAACCGTTGGGGGCCTACGAGCAGTACTTC.

This chain connects TRBV11-2 to TRBJ2-5; 7 nucleotides agree with TRBD2. The CDR3 length is 16 residues. Looked up from germline, CDR1 is SGHAT and CDR2 is FQNNGV. V dropped 5 bases and J dropped 5; count of bases not matched to a gene: 14. CDR3 nucleotide sequence: TGTGCCAGCAGCCCAATTGGTGGGAGGGCGGGGGAGACCCAGTACTTC. As protein: CASSPIGGRAGETQYF.

J is TRBJ1-5 and V is TRBV6-5; D is unclear. Germline CDR1 and CDR2: MNHEY and SVGAGI. The CDR3 runs to 14 residues. V lost 8 bases, J lost 4 bases, and 15 bases lay in between. The CDR3: CASSPGGLNQPQHF. The CDR3 DNA reads TGTGCCAGCTCTCCGGGAGGGCTTAATCAGCCCCAGCATTTT.

The CDR3 region has the DNA TGTGCCAGCTCTCGAGGGACAGGGGACTACAATGAGCAGTTCTTC. It translates to CASSRGTGDYNEQFF. V gene TRBV18 combines with J gene TRBJ2-1; 10 nucleotides match TRBD1. The CDR3 is 15 residues long. J was trimmed by 3 bases and V by 6 bases; bases with no gene match: 5. Germline CDR1 KGHSH, CDR2 LQKENI.

The chain joins TRBV27 to TRBJ2-3, with a weak D call TRBD2 (5 bases). The CDR3 length is 16 residues. The V and J ends lost 5 bases and 1 base respectively, with 16 bases between them. Germline V gene sequence: CDR1 MNHEY, CDR2 SMNVEV (reference sequence). CDR3 nucleotides: TGTGCCAGCAGTCCCCAAGAGGGATACGGCACAGATACGCAGTATTTT. It yields the protein CASSPQEGYGTDTQYF.

As to this clone: Within the sample, other DNA sequences also encode this same CDR3. The J gene is TRBJ1-1, the V gene TRBV19; a possible D gene is TRBD1 (5 bases). The CDR3 length is 12 residues. Germline V gene sequence: CDR1 LNHDA, CDR2 SQIVND (reference sequence). V lost 8 bases, J lost 2 bases, and 9 bases lay in between. For the CDR3, the DNA is TGTGCCAGTGGGCAGGGAAACACTGAAGCTTTCTTT. Amino acid sequence: CASGQGNTEAFF.

The V gene is TRBV20-1, the J gene TRBJ1-1; a weak D match, TRBD1 (5 bases). Deletions cut 7 bases from V and 11 bases from J, with 11 bases between. Germline CDR1 and CDR2: DFQATT and SNEGSKA (reference sequence). This CDR3 has 9 residues. Here the CDR3 reads CSVRGGAFF. The CDR3 bases are TGCAGTGTCCGTGGGGGGGCTTTCTTT.

V gene TRBV6-1 combines with J gene TRBJ2-7, with TRBD1 matching 10 bases. J was trimmed by 13 bases and V by 5 bases; bases with no gene match: 11. Germline values: CDR1 MNHNS, CDR2 SASEGT. The CDR3 is made up of 13 amino acids. The CDR3 region is CASSLETGGGIYF. CDR3 DNA: TGTGCCAGCAGTCTAGAGACAGGGGGCGGAATCTACTTC.

The chain couples TRBV5-1 to TRBJ2-1; 7 nucleotides match TRBD2. This CDR3 contains 15 residues. With V trimmed by 0 bases and J by 8 bases, 8 bases remained unmatched. Germline CDR1 and CDR2: SGHRS and YFSETQ. This chain's CDR3 is CASSLAAAGRDEQFF. CDR3 nucleotide sequence: TGCGCCAGCAGCTTGGCCGCGGCAGGGAGGGATGAGCAGTTCTTC.

The chain is built from TRBV27 and TRBJ1-6, with TRBD1 matching over 9 bases. V shed 3 bases, J shed 0 bases, and the junction held 3 bases outside the gene matches. This CDR3 region has 17 residues. CDR1 and CDR2 (germline): MNHEY, SMNVEV (reference sequence). The CDR3 region has the DNA TGTGCCAGCAGTTTCGGGACAGGGAGCTCCTATAATTCACCCCTCCACTTT. Protein sequence: CASSFGTGSSYNSPLHF.

This clone was observed once. The conserved closing phenylalanine or tryptophan is absent in this CDR3, likely reflecting a read error. The rearrangement joins TRBV25-1 to TRBJ1-5, with TRBD1 as a possible D gene (5 bases). Germline V CDR1 and CDR2: MGHDK, SYGVNS. The V end was cut by 6 bases, the J end by 4 bases, with 13 bases between. CDR3 length equals 14 residues. CDR3 bases: TGTGCCAGCAGCCCGACGGGGCCGAATCAGCCCCAGCATTCT. The encoded protein is CASSPTGPNQPQHS.

The chain couples TRBV5-4 to TRBJ1-2, with 11 bases matching TRBD1. The V gene end was trimmed by 5 bases and the J gene end by 8 bases; junction bases not matched to a gene: 14. CDR3 size: 16 residues. Germline lookup yields CDR1 SGHNT and CDR2 YYREEE (reference sequence). This chain's CDR3 is CASRPGTGGGTVGYTF. In DNA, the CDR3 is TGTGCCAGCAGGCCCGGGACAGGGGGTGGAACGGTAGGCTACACCTTC. Full variable domain (outside the CDR3, taken from reference TRBV5-4 and TRBJ1-2): ETGVTQSPTHLIKTRGQQVTLRCSSQSGHNTVSWYQQALGQGPQFIFQYYREEENGRGNFPPRFSGLQFPNYSSELNVNALELDDSALYLCASRPGTGGGTVGYTFGSGTRLTVV.

CDR3 nucleotide sequence: TGTGCCACCAGCAGATTGACAGGGGCCGGCAATCAGCCCCAGCATTTT. It is translated as CATSRLTGAGNQPQHF. The gene calls are TRBV15 and TRBJ1-5; 8 bases align to TRBD1. V lost 2 bases, J lost 2 bases, and 5 bases stayed unmatched. The CDR3 runs to 16 residues. The germline gives CDR1 LNHNV, CDR2 YYDKDF (reference sequence). Variable domain in full (rest from reference TRBV15 and TRBJ1-5): DAMVIQNPRYQVTQFGKPVTLSCSQTLNHNVMYWYQQKSSQAPKLLFHYYDKDFNNEADTPDNFQSRRPNTSFCFLDIRSPGLGDTAMYLCATSRLTGAGNQPQHFGDGTRLSIL.

The chain uses TRBV19 and TRBJ1-5; D may be TRBD1 (6 bases). CDR3 length: 15 amino acids. Germline CDR1 reads LNHDA; CDR2 reads SQIVND (reference sequence). Trimming pared 3 bases from V and 6 bases from J, leaving 15 bases between. The CDR3 region is CASSMGGGWGQPQHF. CDR3 in DNA: TGTGCCAGTAGTATGGGAGGGGGATGGGGTCAGCCCCAGCATTTT.

The sample holds one count of this clone. The chain links TRBV27 to TRBJ1-6; TRBD1 matches 10 bases. This CDR3 comprises 16 residues. V shed 0 bases and J 15 bases; nucleotides not matched to a gene: 11. CDR1 and CDR2 (germline): MNHEY, SMNVEV (reference sequence). Here the CDR3 DNA reads TGTGCCAGCAGTTTATCTCAGACAGGGGGCGCGGTTCTCCTCCACTTT. This translates into CASSLSQTGGAVLLHF.

The chain employs TRBV7-2 and TRBJ2-2; possibly TRBD1 for D (6 bases). The germline gives CDR1 SGHTA, CDR2 FQGNSA. V was trimmed by 3 bases and J by 0 bases, leaving 8 bases between them. The CDR3 loop spans 15 amino acids. The CDR3 protein is CASSLGQANTGELFF. CDR3 nucleotide sequence: TGTGCCAGCAGCTTGGGACAAGCGAACACCGGGGAGCTGTTTTTT.

This clone came up once. This chain uses TRBV9 with TRBJ1-1, with a tentative D call TRBD1 (6 bases). The ends were cut back, 4 bases at V and 11 bases at J, with 18 bases in the middle. Germline V CDR1 and CDR2: SGDLS, YYNGEE. The CDR3 length is 13 residues. This CDR3 reads CASSPRGSGGAFF. The CDR3 DNA sequence: TGTGCCAGCAGCCCAAGGGGGTCCGGTGGGGCTTTCTTT.

This chain joins TRBV27 and TRBJ2-7; 8 bases are a match to TRBD1. This CDR3 region has 13 residues. The ends lost 6 bases at V and 3 bases at J; junction bases unmatched: 4. CDR1 MNHEY and CDR2 SMNVEV come from the germline V gene (reference sequence). As DNA, the CDR3 is TGTGCCAGCAGAGGAGGACAGGGCTACGAGCAGTACTTC. The encoded protein is CASRGGQGYEQYF.

This clone has just a few counts. The chain carries TRBV19 and TRBJ1-1; 8 bases align to TRBD1. This CDR3 has 13 amino acids. With V trimmed by 3 bases and J by 10 bases, 7 bases remained unmatched. The V gene's germline CDR1 is LNHDA and CDR2 SQIVND (reference sequence). The CDR3: CASSIKTGEPAFF. In DNA form, the CDR3 reads TGTGCCAGTAGTATTAAGACAGGGGAGCCAGCTTTCTTT.